Following are 13 T cell receptor beta chains from one sample sequenced in a study of blood T cell repertoires in COVID-19. Using immunoSEQ multiplex PCR, the repertoire was profiled, and TCRdb retains in-frame clones only, with some absent. Among 250,000 to 300,000 clones, 75% to 90% were seen once, and the ten largest hold about 2.2%. The sequencing input was peripheral blood. These receptors were obtained from a woman between 50 and 59 years old who had recovered from COVID-19.

DNA of the CDR3: TGTGCCAGCAGCCCCTGGGACAGCTACGAGCAGTACTTC. Translated, it gives CASSPWDSYEQYF. V and J are TRBV7-9 and TRBJ2-7; 7 bases are a match to TRBD1. V was clipped by 5 bases and J by 3 bases; unmatched bases: 4. This CDR3 contains 13 residues. From germline, CDR1 is SEHNR and CDR2 FQNEAQ (reference sequence). Using reference TRBV7-9 and TRBJ2-7 for the parts outside the CDR3, the full variable domain is DTGVSQNPRHKITKRGQNVTFRCDPISEHNRLYWYRQTLGQGPEFLTYFQNEAQLEKSRLLSDRFSAERPKGSFSTLEIQRTEQGDSAMYLCASSPWDSYEQYFGPGTRLTVT.

The rearrangement links TRBV19 to TRBJ1-2, with D possibly being TRBD1 (6 bases). V gave up 5 bases and J gave up 5 bases, with 15 bases separating them. Germline CDR1 is LNHDA and CDR2 is SQIVND (reference sequence). The CDR3 sequence is 14 residues long. As DNA, the CDR3 is TGTGCCAGTAGTGACAGGTCGATTTTATATGGCTACACCTTC. Translating it yields CASSDRSILYGYTF.

Turning to this clone: Additional DNA sequences in this sample encode the identical CDR3. The chain carries TRBV5-1 and TRBJ2-3, with 9 bases lining up with TRBD2. Germline V gene sequence: CDR1 SGHRS, CDR2 YFSETQ. The CDR3 extends over 15 amino acids. Germline trimming cut 1 base from V and 4 bases from J; bases unmatched to any gene: 4. CDR3 in DNA: TGCGCCAGCAGCTTGCGGGGACTAGCAGCAGATACGCAGTATTTT. Translation: CASSLRGLAADTQYF.

To note about this clone: The junction departs from the called germline gene at one end, perhaps through a read error. V gene TRBV19 combines with J gene TRBJ1-1; 12 nucleotides match TRBD1. The CDR3 spans 14 residues. CDR1 and CDR2 (germline): LNHDA, SQIVND (reference sequence). The CDR3 loop reads CASRDRGLGSEAFF. DNA of the CDR3: TGTGCTAGTAGGGACAGGGGGCTTGGCTCTGAAGCTTTCTTT.

V gene TRBV9 combines with J gene TRBJ1-3, with 7 bases aligning to TRBD1. The J segment lost 1 base and the V segment lost 5 bases, leaving 12 bases of the junction unmatched. The length of the CDR3 is 17 residues. Germline V gives CDR1 SGDLS, CDR2 YYNGEE. The DNA of the CDR3 is TGTGCCAGCAGTCCAAGGGACAGTGGGACTTCTGGAAACACCATATATTTT. This encodes CASSPRDSGTSGNTIYF.

The rearrangement uses TRBV11-1 and TRBJ2-1, with 8 bases that match TRBD1. The trim removed 5 bases at V and 5 bases at J, leaving 8 bases unmatched. This CDR3 comprises 15 residues. Germline CDR1 SGHAT, CDR2 FQDESV (reference sequence). CDR3: CASSVSGQGNNEQFF. In DNA, the CDR3 is TGTGCCAGCAGCGTCTCCGGACAGGGAAACAATGAGCAGTTCTTC.

V is TRBV11-2 and J is TRBJ1-5; D may be TRBD1 (6 bases). V was cut by 1 base and J by 7 bases, with 8 bases left in between. Germline CDR1 SGHAT, CDR2 FQNNGV. The CDR3 runs 13 residues. The CDR3 loop is CASSLGQAQPQHF. In DNA, the CDR3 is TGTGCCAGCAGCTTAGGACAGGCCCAGCCCCAGCATTTT.

Only one count was recorded for this clone. V usage is TRBV10-3 and J usage is TRBJ2-3; D possibly corresponds to TRBD2 (7 bases). The CDR3 covers 15 residues. V was pared by 10 bases and J by 6 bases, with 23 bases between. Germline CDR1 ENHRY, CDR2 SYGVKD. CDR3 DNA sequence: TGTGCCACCGGGCGGGGGCTCACCTCGCAGGATACGCAGTATTTT. Translated: CATGRGLTSQDTQYF.

The CDR3 is CASSYYQGSGANVLTF. The CDR3 region has the DNA TGTGCCAGCAGTTACTATCAGGGGTCTGGGGCCAACGTCCTGACTTTC. The chain joins TRBV27 to TRBJ2-6; possibly TRBD1 for D (6 bases). Trimming removed 4 bases at V and 1 base at J, with 11 bases between. Germline-derived CDR1 and CDR2 are MNHEY and SMNVEV (reference sequence). CDR3 length: 16 amino acids.

The chain recombines TRBV15 with TRBJ2-3, with a tentative D call TRBD2 (6 bases). V dropped 1 base and J dropped 1 base, with 18 bases sitting between them. The CDR3 has 18 residues. CDR1 and CDR2 from the germline V gene are LNHNV and YYDKDF (reference sequence). CDR3 loop: CATSRGVLAGKGTDTQYF. The CDR3 DNA reads TGTGCCACCAGCAGAGGAGTCCTGGCGGGAAAGGGCACAGATACGCAGTATTTT.

The V call is TRBV19, the J call TRBJ1-1; TRBD1 might be the D (6 bases). Per germline, CDR1 LNHDA and CDR2 SQIVND (reference sequence). The CDR3 is made up of 15 amino acids. V lost 6 bases to trimming and J lost 5 bases, with 19 bases between them. CDR3 sequence reads: CASSSRSGVSTEAFF. CDR3 nucleotides: TGTGCCAGTAGCTCCCGATCAGGGGTCTCGACTGAAGCTTTCTTT.

The chain carries TRBV3-1 (or the pseudogene TRBV3-2) and TRBJ2-3, with 7 bases fitting TRBD2. The V gene's germline CDR1 is LGHDT and CDR2 YNNKEL (reference sequence). The CDR3 has 15 residues. V lost 0 bases, J lost 9 bases, and 9 bases stayed unmatched. The CDR3 nucleotides are TGTGCCAGCAGCCAAGACCGACTAGCTGATTCCACGCAGTATTTT. It specifies CASSQDRLADSTQYF.

The chain has TRBV10-3 and TRBJ1-2, with TRBD1 matching 10 bases. Per the germline V gene, CDR1 is ENHRY and CDR2 is SYGVKD. The CDR3 runs 14 residues. V lost 4 bases to trimming and J lost 8 bases; unmatched junction nucleotides: 7. The CDR3 sequence is CAISVSDRGQGYTF. CDR3 sequence (DNA): TGTGCCATCAGTGTCTCAGACAGGGGGCAAGGCTACACCTTC.